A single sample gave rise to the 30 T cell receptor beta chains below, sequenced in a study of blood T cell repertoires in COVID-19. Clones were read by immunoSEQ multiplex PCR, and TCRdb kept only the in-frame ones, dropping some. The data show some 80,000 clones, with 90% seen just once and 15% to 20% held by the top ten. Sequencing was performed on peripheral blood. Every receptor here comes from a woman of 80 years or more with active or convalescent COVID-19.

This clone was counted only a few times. This CDR3 is CATSDAKTGLGAETQYF. In DNA, the CDR3 is TGTGCCACCAGTGATGCGAAGACAGGTTTGGGGGCAGAGACCCAGTACTTC. The gene calls are TRBV24-1 and TRBJ2-5, with D possibly being TRBD1 (6 bases). The CDR3 consists of 17 residues. Trimming removed 3 bases at V and 4 bases at J, with 20 bases between. Looked up from germline, CDR1 is KGHDR and CDR2 is SFDVKD.

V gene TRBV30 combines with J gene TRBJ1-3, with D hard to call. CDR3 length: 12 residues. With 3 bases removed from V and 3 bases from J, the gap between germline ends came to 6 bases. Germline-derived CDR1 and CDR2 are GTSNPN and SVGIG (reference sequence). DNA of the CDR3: TGTGCCTGGAGCACTAATGGAAACACCATATATTTT. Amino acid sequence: CAWSTNGNTIYF. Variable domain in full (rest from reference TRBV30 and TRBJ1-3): SQTIHQWPATLVQPVGSPLSLECTVEGTSNPNLYWYRQAAGRGLQLLFYSVGIGQISSEVPQNLSASRPQDRQFILSSKKLLLSDSGFYLCAWSTNGNTIYFGEGSWLTVV.

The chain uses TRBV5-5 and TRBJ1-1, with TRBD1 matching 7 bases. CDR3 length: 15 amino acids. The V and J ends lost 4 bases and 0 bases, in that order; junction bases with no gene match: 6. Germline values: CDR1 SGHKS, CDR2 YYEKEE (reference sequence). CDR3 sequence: CASSTTGAVNTEAFF. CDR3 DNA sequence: TGTGCCAGCAGCACAACAGGGGCAGTGAACACTGAAGCTTTCTTT.

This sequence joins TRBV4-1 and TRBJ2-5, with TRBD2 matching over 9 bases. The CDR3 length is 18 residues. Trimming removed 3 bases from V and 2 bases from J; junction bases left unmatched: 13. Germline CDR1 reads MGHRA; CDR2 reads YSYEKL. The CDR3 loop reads CASSQAQHGLAGQETQYF. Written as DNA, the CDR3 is TGCGCCAGCAGCCAGGCCCAGCATGGGCTAGCGGGGCAAGAGACCCAGTACTTC.

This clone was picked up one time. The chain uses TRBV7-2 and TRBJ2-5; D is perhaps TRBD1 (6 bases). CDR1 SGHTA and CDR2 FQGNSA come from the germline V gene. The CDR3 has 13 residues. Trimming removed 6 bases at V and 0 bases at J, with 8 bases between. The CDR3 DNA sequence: TGTGCCAGCAGAGGGGGAAACCAAGAGACCCAGTACTTC. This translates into CASRGGNQETQYF.

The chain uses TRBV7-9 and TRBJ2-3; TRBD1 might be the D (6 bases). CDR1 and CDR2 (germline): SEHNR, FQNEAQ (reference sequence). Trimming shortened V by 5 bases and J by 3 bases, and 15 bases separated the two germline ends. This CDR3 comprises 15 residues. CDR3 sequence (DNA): TGTGCCAGCAGCGGCCTGGACAGTAGGACAGATACGCAGTATTTT. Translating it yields CASSGLDSRTDTQYF.

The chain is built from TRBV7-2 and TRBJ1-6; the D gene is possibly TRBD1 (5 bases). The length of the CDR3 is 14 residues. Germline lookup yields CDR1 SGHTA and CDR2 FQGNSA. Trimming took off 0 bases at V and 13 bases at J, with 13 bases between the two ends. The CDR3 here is CASSLAVRAQPLHF. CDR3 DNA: TGTGCCAGCAGCTTAGCTGTCAGGGCCCAGCCCCTCCACTTT.

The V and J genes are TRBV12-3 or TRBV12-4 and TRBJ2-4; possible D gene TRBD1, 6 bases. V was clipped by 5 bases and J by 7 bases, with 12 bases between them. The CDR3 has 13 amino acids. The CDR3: CASSLRGENIQYF. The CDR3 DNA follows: TGTGCCAGCAGTCTCAGGGGCGAGAACATTCAGTACTTC.

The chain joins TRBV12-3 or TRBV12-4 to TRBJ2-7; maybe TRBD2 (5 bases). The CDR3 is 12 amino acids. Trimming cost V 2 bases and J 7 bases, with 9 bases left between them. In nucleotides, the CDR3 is TGTGCCAGCAGTTTATACACGGGGGAGCAGTACTTC. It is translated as CASSLYTGEQYF.

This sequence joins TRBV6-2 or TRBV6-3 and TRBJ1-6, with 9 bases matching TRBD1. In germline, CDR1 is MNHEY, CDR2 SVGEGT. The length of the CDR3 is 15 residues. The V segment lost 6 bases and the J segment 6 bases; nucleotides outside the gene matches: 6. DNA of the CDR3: TGTGCCAGCAGCCCGAGGACAGGGGTTAATTCACCCCTCCACTTT. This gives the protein CASSPRTGVNSPLHF.

The CDR3 here is CASSPATSGLSPGYF. The CDR3 region has the DNA TGTGCCAGCAGCCCCGCGACTAGCGGGCTCTCTCCTGGGTATTTT. The rearrangement joins TRBV7-2 to TRBJ2-3; 10 bases are a match to TRBD2. The CDR3 is 15 residues long. CDR1 and CDR2 (germline): SGHTA, FQGNSA. The ends lost 5 bases at V and 14 bases at J; junction bases unmatched: 16.

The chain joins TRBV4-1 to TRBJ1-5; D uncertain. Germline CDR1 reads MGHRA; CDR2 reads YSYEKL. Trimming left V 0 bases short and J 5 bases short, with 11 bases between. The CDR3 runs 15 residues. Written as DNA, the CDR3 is TGCGCCAGCAGCCAAGAGGCCCGGGTGGATCAGCCCCAGCATTTT. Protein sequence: CASSQEARVDQPQHF.

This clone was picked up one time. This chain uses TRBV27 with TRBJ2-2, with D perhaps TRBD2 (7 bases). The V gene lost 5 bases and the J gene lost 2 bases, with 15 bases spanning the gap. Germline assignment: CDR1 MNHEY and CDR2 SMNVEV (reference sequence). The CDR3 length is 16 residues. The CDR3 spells CASSPLGGLNTGELFF. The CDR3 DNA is TGTGCCAGCAGTCCCTTGGGGGGGCTCAACACCGGGGAGCTGTTTTTT.

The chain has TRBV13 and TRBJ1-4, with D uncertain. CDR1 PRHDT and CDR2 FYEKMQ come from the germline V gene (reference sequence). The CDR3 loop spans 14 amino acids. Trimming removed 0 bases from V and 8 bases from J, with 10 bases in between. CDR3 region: CASSLGQVNEKLFF. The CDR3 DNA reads TGTGCCAGCAGCTTAGGCCAGGTGAACGAAAAACTGTTTTTT.

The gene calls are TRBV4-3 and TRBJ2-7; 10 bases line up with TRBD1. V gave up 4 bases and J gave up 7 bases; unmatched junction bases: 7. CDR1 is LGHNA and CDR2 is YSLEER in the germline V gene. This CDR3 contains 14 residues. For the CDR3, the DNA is TGCGCCAGCAGCCGTGGGACAGGGGCCGGGGAGCAGTACTTC. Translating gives CASSRGTGAGEQYF.

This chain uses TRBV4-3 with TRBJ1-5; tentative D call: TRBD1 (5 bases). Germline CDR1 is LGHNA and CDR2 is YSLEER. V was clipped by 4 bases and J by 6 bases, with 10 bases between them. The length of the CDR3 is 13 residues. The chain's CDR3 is CASSPGEGQPQHF. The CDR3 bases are TGCGCCAGCAGCCCGGGGGAAGGTCAGCCCCAGCATTTT.

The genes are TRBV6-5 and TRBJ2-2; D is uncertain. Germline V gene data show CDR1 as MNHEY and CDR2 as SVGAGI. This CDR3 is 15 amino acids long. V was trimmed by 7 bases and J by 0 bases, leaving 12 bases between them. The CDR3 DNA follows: TGTGCCAGCACCCGGCTAGTCTCGAACACCGGGGAGCTGTTTTTT. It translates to CASTRLVSNTGELFF.

The CDR3 nucleotides read TGCGCCAGCAGCCAAGCCTGGACAGGGCGCACTGAAGCTTTCTTT. Translated, it gives CASSQAWTGRTEAFF. The V gene is TRBV4-1, the J gene TRBJ1-1; TRBD1 matches at 8 bases. Germline V gene data show CDR1 as MGHRA and CDR2 as YSYEKL. The trim removed 1 base at V and 4 bases at J, leaving 5 bases unmatched. CDR3 length equals 15 residues.

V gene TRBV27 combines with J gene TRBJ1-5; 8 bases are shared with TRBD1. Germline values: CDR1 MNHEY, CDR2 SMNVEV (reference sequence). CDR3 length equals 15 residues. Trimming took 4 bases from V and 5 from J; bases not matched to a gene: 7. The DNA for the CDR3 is TGTGCCAGCAGTTCCCTCGGACAGGGCGATCAGCCCCAGCATTTT. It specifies CASSSLGQGDQPQHF.

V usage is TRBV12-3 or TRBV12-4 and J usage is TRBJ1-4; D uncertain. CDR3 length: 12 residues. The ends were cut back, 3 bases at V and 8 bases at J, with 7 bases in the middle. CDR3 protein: CASSFRREKLFF. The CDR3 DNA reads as TGTGCCAGCAGTTTTCGCAGGGAAAAACTGTTTTTT.

CDR3 amino acids: CASSLGGAPAKNIQYF. CDR3 nucleotides: TGTGCCAGCAGCCTAGGGGGGGCCCCCGCCAAAAACATTCAGTACTTC. The V and J genes are TRBV5-7 and TRBJ2-4; a possible D gene is TRBD2 (7 bases). TRBV5-7 is known as an ORF, though its function is uncertain. The CDR3 sequence is 16 residues long. V gave up 4 bases and J gave up 1 base, with 15 bases separating them.

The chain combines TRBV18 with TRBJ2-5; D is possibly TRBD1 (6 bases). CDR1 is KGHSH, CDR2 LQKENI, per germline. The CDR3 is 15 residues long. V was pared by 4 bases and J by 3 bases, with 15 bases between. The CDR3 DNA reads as TGTGCCAGCTCACGGAACAGGGCATCCGAAGAGACCCAGTACTTC. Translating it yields CASSRNRASEETQYF.

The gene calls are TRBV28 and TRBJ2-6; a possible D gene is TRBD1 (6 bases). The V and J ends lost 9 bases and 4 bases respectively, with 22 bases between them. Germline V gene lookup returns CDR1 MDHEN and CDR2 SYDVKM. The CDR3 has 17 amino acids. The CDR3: CASIAAGAKVGANVLTF. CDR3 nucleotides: TGTGCCAGTATCGCCGCAGGGGCGAAGGTGGGGGCCAACGTCCTGACTTTC.

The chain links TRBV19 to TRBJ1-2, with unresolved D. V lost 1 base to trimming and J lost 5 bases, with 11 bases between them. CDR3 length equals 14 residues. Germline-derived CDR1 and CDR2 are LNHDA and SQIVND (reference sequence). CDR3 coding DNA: TGTGCCAGTAGTATAGGGCCCAGCGTTTATGGCTACACCTTC. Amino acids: CASSIGPSVYGYTF.

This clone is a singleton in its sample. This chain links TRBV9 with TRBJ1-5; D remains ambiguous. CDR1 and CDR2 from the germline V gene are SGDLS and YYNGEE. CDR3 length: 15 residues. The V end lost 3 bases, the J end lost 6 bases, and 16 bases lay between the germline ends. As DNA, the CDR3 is TGTGCCAGCAGCGCCCAGGAAGGGAGAGGTCAGCCCCAGCATTTT. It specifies CASSAQEGRGQPQHF.

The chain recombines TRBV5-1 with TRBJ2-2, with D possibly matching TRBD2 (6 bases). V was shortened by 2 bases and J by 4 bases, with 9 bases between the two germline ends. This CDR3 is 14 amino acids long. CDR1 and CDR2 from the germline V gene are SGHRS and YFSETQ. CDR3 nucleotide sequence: TGCGCCAGCAGCTTATGGACTACCACCGGGGAGCTGTTTTTT. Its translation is CASSLWTTTGELFF.

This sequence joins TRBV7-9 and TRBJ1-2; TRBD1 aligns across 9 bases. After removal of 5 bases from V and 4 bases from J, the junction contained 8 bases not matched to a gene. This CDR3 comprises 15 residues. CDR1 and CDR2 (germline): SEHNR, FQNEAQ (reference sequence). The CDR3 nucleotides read TGTGCCAGCAGCGTGGACAGGGGCGGATTCTATGGCTACACCTTC. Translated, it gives CASSVDRGGFYGYTF.

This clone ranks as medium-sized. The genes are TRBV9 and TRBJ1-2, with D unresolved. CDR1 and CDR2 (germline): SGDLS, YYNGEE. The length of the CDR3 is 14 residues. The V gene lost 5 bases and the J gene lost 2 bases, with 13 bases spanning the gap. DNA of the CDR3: TGTGCCAGCAGTGAGCCGACACTCAACTATGGCTACACCTTC. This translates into CASSEPTLNYGYTF.

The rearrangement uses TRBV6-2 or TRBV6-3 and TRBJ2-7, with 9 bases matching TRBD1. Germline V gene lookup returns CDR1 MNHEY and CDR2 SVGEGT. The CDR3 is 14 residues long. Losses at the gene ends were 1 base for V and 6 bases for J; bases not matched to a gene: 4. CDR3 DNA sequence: TGTGCCAGCAGTTACTACAGGGGGCGCCTCGAGCAGTACTTC. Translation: CASSYYRGRLEQYF.

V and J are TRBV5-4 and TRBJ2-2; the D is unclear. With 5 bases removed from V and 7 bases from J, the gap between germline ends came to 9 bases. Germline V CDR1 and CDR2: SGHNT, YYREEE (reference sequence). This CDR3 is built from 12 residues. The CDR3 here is CASSTQVGELFF. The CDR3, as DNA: TGTGCCAGCAGTACCCAGGTCGGGGAGCTGTTTTTT.